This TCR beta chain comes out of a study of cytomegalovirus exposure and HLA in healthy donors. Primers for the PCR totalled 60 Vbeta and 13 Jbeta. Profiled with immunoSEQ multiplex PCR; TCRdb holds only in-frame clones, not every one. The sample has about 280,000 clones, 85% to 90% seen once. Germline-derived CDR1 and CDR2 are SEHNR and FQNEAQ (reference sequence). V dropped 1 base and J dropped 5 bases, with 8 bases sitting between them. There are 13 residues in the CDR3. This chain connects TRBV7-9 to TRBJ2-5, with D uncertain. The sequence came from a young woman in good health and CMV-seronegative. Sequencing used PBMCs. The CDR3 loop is CASSLGGGETQYF. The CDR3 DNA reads TGTGCCAGCAGCTTAGGAGGTGGCGAGACCCAGTACTTC.